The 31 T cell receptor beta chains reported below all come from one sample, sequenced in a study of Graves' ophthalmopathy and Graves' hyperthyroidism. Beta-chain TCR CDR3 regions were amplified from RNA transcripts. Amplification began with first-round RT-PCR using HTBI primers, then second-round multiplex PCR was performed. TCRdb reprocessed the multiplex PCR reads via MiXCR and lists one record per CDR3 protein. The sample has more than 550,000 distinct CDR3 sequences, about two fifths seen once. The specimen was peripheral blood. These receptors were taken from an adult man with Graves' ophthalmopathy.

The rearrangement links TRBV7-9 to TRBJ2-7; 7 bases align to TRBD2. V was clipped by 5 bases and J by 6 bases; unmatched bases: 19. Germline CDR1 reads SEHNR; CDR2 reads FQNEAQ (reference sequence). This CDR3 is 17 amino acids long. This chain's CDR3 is CASSATGEGVGRREQYF. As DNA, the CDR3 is TGTGCCAGCAGCGCAACCGGGGAGGGTGTCGGACGACGCGAGCAGTACTTC.

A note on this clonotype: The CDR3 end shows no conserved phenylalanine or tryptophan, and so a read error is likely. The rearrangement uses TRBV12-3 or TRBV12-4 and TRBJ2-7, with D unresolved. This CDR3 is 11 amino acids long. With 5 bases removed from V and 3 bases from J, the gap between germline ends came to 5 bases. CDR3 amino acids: CASSLNYEQYC. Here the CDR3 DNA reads TGTGCCAGCAGTCTAAACTACGAGCAGTACTGC.

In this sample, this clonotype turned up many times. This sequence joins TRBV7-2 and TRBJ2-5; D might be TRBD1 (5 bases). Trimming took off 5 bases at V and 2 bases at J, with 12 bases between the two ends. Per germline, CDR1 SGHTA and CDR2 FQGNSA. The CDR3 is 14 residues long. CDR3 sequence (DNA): TGTGCCAGCAGCCCACGACAGTTTCAAGAGACCCAGTACTTC. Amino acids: CASSPRQFQETQYF. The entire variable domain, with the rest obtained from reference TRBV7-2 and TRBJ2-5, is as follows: GAGVSQSPSNKVTEKGKDVELRCDPISGHTALYWYRQSLGQGLEFLIYFQGNSAPDKSGLPSDRFSAERTGGSVSTLTIQRTQQEDSAVYLCASSPRQFQETQYFGPGTRLLVL.

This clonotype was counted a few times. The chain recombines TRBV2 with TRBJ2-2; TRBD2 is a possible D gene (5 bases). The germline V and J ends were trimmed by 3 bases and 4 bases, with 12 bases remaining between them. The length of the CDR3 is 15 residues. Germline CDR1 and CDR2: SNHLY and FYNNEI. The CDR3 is CASSDGQEATGELFF. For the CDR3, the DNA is TGTGCCAGCAGTGACGGGCAGGAGGCCACCGGGGAGCTGTTTTTT. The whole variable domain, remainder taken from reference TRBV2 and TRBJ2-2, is EPEVTQTPSHQVTQMGQEVILRCVPISNHLYFYWYRQILGQKVEFLVSFYNNEISEKSEIFDDQFSVERPDGSNFTLKIRSTKLEDSAMYFCASSDGQEATGELFFGEGSRLTVL.

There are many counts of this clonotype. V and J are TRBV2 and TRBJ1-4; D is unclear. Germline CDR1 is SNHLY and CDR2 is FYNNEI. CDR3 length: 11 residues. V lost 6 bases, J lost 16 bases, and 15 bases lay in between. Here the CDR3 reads CASRMGGLKFF. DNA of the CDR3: TGTGCCAGCAGGATGGGTGGACTGAAGTTTTTT.

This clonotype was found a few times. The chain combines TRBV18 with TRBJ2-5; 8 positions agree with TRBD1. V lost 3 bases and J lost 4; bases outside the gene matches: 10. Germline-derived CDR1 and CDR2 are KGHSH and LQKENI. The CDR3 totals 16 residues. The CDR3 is CASSPNKDRVRETQYF. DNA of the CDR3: TGTGCCAGCTCACCTAACAAGGACAGGGTTCGAGAGACCCAGTACTTC.

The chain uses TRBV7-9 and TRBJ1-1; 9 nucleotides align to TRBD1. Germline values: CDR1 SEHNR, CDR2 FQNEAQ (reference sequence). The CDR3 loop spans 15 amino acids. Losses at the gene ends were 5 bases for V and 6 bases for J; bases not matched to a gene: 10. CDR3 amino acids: CASSVEGTGSAEAFF. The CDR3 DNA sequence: TGTGCCAGCAGCGTTGAAGGGACAGGGTCCGCTGAAGCTTTCTTT.

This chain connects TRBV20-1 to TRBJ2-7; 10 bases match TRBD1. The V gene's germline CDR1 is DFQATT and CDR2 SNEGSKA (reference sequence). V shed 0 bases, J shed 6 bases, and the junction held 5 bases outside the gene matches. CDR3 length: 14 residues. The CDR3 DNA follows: TGCAGTGCTAGAGATAGACAGGGGGCCTTCGAGCAGTACTTC. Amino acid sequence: CSARDRQGAFEQYF.

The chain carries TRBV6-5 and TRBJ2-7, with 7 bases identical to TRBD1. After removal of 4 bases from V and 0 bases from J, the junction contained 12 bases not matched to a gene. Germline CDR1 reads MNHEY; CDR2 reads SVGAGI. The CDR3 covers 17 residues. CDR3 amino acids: CASSFSSEDRSSYEQYF. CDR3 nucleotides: TGTGCCAGCAGTTTTTCCTCCGAGGACAGGAGCTCCTACGAGCAGTACTTC.

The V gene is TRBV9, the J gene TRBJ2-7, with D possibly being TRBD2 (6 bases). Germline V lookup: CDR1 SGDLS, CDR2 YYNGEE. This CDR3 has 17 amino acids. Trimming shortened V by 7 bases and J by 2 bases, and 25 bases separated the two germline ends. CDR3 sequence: CASGSLNTGTGTYEQYF. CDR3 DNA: TGTGCCAGCGGGAGTCTCAACACCGGGACTGGAACCTACGAGCAGTACTTC.

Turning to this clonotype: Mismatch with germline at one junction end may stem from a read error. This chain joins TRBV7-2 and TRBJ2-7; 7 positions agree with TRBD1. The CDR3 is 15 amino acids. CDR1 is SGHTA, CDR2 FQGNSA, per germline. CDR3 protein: CASSLVGGEVYEQYF. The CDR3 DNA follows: TGTGCCAGCAGCTTAGTAGGGGGCGAGGTCTACGAGCAGTACTTT.

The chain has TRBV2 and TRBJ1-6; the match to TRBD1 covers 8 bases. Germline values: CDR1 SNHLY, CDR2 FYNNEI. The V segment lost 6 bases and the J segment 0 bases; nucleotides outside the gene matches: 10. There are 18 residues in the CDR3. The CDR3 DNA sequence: TGTGCCAGCAGCGTGGGACAGGAAAGGAGCTCCTATAATTCACCCCTCCACTTT. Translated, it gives CASSVGQERSSYNSPLHF.

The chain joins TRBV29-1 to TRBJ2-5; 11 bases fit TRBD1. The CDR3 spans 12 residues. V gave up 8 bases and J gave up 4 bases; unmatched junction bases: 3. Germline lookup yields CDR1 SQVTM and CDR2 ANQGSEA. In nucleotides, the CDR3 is TGCAGCTACGGGACAGGGGGAGAGACCCAGTACTTC. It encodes CSYGTGGETQYF.

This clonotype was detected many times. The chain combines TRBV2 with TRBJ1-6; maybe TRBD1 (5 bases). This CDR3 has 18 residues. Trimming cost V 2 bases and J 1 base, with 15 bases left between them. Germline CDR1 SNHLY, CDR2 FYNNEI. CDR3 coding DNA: TGTGCCAGCAGTGAACCCGCGGGGGGGATGTCCTATAATTCACCCCTCCACTTT. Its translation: CASSEPAGGMSYNSPLHF.

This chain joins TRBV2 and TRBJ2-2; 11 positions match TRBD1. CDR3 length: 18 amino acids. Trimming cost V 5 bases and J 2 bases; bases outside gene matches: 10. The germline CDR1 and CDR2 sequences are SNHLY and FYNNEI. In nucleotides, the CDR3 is TGTGCCAGCAGTTACCCGCCTGGACAGGGGGCAAACACCGGGGAGCTGTTTTTT. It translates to CASSYPPGQGANTGELFF.

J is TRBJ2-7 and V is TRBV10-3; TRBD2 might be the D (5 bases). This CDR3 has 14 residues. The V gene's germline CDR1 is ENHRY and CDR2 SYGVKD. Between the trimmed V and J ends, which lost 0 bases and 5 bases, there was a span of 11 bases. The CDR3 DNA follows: TGTGCCATCAGTGAGTCCCGGGGAAGTCACGAGCAGTACTTC. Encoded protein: CAISESRGSHEQYF.

CDR3 in amino acids: CASSLGLAGAYETQYF. CDR3 DNA: TGCGCCAGCAGCTTGGGTCTAGCGGGGGCCTATGAGACCCAGTACTTC. The chain employs TRBV5-1 and TRBJ2-5; 10 bases map to TRBD2. The CDR3 is 16 amino acids. The V and J ends lost 0 bases and 5 bases, in that order; junction bases with no gene match: 7. CDR1 and CDR2 (germline): SGHRS, YFSETQ.

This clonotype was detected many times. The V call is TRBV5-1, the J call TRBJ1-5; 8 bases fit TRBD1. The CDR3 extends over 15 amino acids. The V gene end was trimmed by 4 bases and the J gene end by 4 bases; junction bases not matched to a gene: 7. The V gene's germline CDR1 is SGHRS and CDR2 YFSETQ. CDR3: CASSPLGTGNQPQHF. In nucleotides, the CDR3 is TGCGCCAGCAGCCCCCTGGGGACAGGTAATCAGCCCCAGCATTTT. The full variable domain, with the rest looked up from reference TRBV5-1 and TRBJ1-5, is KAGVTQTPRYLIKTRGQQVTLSCSPISGHRSVSWYQQTPGQGLQFLFEYFSETQRNKGNFPGRFSGRQFSNSRSEMNVSTLELGDSALYLCASSPLGTGNQPQHFGDGTRLSIL.

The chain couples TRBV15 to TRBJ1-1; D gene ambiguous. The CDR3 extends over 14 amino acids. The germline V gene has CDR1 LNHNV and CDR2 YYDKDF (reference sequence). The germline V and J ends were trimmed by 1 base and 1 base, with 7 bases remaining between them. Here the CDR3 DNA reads TGTGCCACCAGCAGAGGGTCGGGGAACACTGAAGCTTTCTTT. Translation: CATSRGSGNTEAFF.

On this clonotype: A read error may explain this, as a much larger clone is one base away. This CDR3 is CASSLGGQGGQLQHF. The CDR3 DNA sequence: TGTGCCAGCAGCTTAGGCGGACAGGGAGGACAGCTCCAGCATTTT. This chain uses TRBV7-8 with TRBJ1-5; 8 nucleotides line up with TRBD1. There are 15 residues in the CDR3. The germline V gene encodes CDR1 SGHVS and CDR2 FQNEAQ.

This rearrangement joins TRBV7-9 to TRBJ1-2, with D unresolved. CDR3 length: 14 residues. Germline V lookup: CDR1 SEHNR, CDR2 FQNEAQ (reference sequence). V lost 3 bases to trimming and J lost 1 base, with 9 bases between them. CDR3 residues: CASSFIGSNYGYTF. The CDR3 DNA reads TGTGCCAGCAGCTTTATAGGGAGTAACTATGGCTACACCTTC.

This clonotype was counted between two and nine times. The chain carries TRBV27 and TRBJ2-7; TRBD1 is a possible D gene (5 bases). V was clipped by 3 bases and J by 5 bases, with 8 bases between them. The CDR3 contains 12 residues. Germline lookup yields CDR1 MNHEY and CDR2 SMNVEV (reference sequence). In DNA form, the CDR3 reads TGTGCCAGCAGTTTGTTAGGGGACGAGCAGTACTTC. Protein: CASSLLGDEQYF.

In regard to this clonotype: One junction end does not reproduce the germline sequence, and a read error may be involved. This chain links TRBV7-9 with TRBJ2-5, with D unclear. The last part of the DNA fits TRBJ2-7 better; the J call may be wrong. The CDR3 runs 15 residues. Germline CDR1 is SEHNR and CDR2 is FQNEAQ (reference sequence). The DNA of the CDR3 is TGCGCCAGCAGCCAAGTGTTAGGGCAGTTCTACGAGCAGTACTTC. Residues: CASSQVLGQFYEQYF.

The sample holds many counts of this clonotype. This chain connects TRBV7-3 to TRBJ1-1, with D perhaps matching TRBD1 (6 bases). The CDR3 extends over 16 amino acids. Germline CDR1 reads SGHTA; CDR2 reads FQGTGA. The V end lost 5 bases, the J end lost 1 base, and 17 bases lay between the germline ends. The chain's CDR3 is CASSPTGGPKNTEAFF. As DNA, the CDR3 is TGTGCCAGCAGCCCGACGGGGGGCCCCAAGAACACTGAAGCTTTCTTT.

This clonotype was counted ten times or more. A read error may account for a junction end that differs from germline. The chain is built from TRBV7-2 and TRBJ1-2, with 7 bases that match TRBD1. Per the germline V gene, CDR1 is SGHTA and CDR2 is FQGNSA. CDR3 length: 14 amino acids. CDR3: CASSLTGTAYGYTF. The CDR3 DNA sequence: TGCGCCAGCAGCCTGACCGGGACAGCTTATGGCTACACCTTC.

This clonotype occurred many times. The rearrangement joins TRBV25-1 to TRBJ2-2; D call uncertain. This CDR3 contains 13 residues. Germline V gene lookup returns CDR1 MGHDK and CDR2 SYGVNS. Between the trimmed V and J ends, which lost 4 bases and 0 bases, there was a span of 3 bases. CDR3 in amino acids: CASSGSNTGELFF. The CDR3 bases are TGTGCCAGCAGTGGTTCGAACACCGGGGAGCTGTTTTTT.

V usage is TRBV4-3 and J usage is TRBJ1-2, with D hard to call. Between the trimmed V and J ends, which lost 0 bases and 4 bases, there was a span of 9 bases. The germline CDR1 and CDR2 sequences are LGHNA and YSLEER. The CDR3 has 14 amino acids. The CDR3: CASSQDSSGYGYTF. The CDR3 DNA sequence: TGCGCCAGCAGCCAAGATAGCAGTGGCTATGGCTACACCTTC.

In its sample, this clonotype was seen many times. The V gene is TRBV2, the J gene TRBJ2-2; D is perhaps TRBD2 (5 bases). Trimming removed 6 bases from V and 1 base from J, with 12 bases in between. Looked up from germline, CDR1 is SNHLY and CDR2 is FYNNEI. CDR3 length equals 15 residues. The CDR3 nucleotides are TGTGCCAGCAGGGGTACTAGTGGGAACACCGGGGAGCTGTTTTTT. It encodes CASRGTSGNTGELFF.

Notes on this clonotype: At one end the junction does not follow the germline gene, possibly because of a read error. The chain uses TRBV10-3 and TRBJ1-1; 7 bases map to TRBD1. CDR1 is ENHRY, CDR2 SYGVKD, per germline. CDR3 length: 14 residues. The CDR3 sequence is CAISGPGQNSEAFF. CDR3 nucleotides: TGTGCCATCAGTGGACCGGGACAGAACTCTGAAGCTTTCTTT.

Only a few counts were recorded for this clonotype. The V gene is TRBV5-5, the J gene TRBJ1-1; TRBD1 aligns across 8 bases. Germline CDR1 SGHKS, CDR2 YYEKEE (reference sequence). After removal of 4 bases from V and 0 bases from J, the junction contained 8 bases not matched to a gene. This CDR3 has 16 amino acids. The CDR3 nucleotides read TGTGCCAGCAGCGGGTCCCGGGACAGGATGAACACTGAAGCTTTCTTT. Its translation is CASSGSRDRMNTEAFF.

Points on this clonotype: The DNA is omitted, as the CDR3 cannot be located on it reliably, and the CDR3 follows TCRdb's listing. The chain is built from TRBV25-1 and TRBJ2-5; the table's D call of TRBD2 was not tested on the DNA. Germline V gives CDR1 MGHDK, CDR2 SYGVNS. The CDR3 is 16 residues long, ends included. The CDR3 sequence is CACSARARSIQETQYF.